The TCR beta chain under discussion was sequenced for a study of tumor-infiltrating lymphocytes in primary liver carcinoma. Study summary: The patient group consisted of men and women aged 30 to 69 years.

Production of TCR beta cDNA used approximately 0.45 ug total RNA together with a constant-region primer. It was through three nested multiplex PCR rounds of slightly modified ARM-PCR that TCR beta libraries arose. The first two PCR rounds used TRBV1-TRBV30 primers with a Cbeta primer, roughly 10 cycles each. TCRdb independently ran MiXCR on the multiplex PCR reads; one entry per CDR3 protein. The data hold around 32,000 distinct CDR3 sequences, with less than 80% observed a single time. The germline V gene encodes CDR1 LGHNA and CDR2 YNFKEQ. This CDR3 contains 17 residues. Study-wide findings and caveats: Relative to blood, tumors carried a significantly larger fraction of the repertoire in their top 250 clones (p = 0.039).

Remarks on this clonotype: Its target is unknown. The junction shows a germline mismatch at one end, possibly a read error.

Unsorted bulk tissue, roughly 20-34 mg of it, served as the source for co-extraction of RNA and DNA. Those sampled were patients whose primary liver carcinoma was treated by surgical resection. The chain is built from TRBV4-2 and TRBJ1-1; 8 bases match TRBD1. The sequenced material came from liver tumor tissue from sampling region 5. Regarding subset: tumor region T5, tumor centre. This TCR was recovered from a middle-aged man with primary liver carcinoma and hepatitis B virus infection. The CDR3 region has the DNA TGTGCCAGTAGCCAAGAGCGCGGACAGGGTTTTTGGACTGAAGCTTTCTTT. It specifies CASSQERGQGFWTEAFF.